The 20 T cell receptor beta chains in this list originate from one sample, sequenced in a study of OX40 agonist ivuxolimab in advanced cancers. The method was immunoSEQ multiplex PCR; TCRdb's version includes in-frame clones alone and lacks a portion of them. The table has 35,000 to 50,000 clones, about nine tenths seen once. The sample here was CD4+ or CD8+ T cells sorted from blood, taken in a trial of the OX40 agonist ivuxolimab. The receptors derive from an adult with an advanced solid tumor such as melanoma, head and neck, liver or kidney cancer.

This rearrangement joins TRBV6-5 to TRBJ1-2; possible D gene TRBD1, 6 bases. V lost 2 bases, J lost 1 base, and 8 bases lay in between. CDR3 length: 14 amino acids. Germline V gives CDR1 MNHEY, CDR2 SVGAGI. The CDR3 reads CASSYEGGNYGYTF. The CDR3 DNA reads TGTGCCAGCAGTTACGAAGGGGGTAACTATGGCTACACCTTC.

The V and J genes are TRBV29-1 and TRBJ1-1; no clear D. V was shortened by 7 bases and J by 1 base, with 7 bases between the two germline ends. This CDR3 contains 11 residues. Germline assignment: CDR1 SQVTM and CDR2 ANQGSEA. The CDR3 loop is CSGGGNTEAFF. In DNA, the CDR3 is TGCAGCGGAGGAGGGAACACTGAAGCTTTCTTT.

CDR3 DNA: TGTGCCAGCAGGAAGACAGGGTCCAGTGCCGGGGAGCTGTTTTTT. It translates to CASRKTGSSAGELFF. This chain joins TRBV6-6 and TRBJ2-2, with 7 bases aligning to TRBD1. The germline gives CDR1 MNHNY, CDR2 SVGAGI (reference sequence). Trimming took 6 bases from V and 6 from J; bases not matched to a gene: 10. The CDR3 has 15 amino acids.

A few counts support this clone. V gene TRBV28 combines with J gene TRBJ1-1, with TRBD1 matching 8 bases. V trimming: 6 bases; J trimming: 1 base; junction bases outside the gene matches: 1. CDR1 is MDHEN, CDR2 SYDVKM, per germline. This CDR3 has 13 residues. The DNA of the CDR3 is TGTGCCAGCAGAGGACAGGGGAACACTGAAGCTTTCTTT. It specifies CASRGQGNTEAFF.

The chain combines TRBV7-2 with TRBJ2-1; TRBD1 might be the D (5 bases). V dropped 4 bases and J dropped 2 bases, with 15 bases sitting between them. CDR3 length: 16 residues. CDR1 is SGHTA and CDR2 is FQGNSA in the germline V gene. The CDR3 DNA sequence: TGTGCCAGCAGCTCACCCCAGGGATTCACCTACAATGAGCAGTTCTTC. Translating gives CASSSPQGFTYNEQFF.

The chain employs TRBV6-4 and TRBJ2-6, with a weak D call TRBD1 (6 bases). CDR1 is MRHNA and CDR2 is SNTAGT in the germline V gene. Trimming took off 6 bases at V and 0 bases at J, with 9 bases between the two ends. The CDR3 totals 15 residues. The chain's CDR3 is CASRADSSGANVLTF. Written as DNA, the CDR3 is TGTGCCAGCAGAGCGGACAGCTCTGGGGCCAACGTCCTGACTTTC.

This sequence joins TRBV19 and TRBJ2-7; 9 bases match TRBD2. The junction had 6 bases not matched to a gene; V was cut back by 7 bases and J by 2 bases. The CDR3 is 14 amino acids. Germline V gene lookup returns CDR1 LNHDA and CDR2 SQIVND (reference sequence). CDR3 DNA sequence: TGTGCCAGTAAGGAGACTAGCGGTACCTACGAGCAGTACTTC. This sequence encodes CASKETSGTYEQYF.

CDR3 sequence: CASSLATIASGSKFDNTDTQYF. As DNA, the CDR3 is TGCGCCAGCAGCTTGGCCACGATTGCTAGCGGGAGTAAATTCGATAACACAGATACGCAGTATTTT. The chain links TRBV5-1 to TRBJ2-3, with TRBD2 matching over 10 bases. Germline V gene data show CDR1 as SGHRS and CDR2 as YFSETQ. The CDR3 runs 22 residues. Unmatched junction bases numbered 21, after V lost 0 bases and J lost 2 bases.

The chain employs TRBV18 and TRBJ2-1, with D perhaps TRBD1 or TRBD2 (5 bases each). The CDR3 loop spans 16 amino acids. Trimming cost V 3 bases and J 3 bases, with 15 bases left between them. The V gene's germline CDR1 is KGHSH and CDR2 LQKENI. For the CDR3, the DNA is TGTGCCAGCTCACCTATCCGGGACGGAGTCTACAATGAGCAGTTCTTC. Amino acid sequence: CASSPIRDGVYNEQFF. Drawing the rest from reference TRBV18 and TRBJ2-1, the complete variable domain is NAGVMQNPRHLVRRRGQEARLRCSPMKGHSHVYWYRQLPEEGLKFMVYLQKENIIDESGMPKERFSAEFPKEGPSILRIQQVVRGDSAAYFCASSPIRDGVYNEQFFGPGTRLTVL.

The CDR3 loop is CASRGPTSGQFF. The CDR3 DNA reads as TGTGCCAGTAGGGGCCCGACTAGTGGGCAGTTCTTC. This sequence joins TRBV19 and TRBJ2-1, with TRBD2 as a possible D gene (6 bases). Deletions cut 6 bases from V and 12 bases from J, with 15 bases between. CDR3 length: 12 amino acids. CDR1 and CDR2 (germline): LNHDA, SQIVND (reference sequence).

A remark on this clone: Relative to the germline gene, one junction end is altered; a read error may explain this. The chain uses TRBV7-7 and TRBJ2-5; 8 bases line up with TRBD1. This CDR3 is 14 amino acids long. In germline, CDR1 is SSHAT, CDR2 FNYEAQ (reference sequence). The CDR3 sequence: CASSPTTGEETQYF. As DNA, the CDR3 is TGTGCTAGCAGCCCGACGACAGGGGAAGAGACCCAGTACTTC.

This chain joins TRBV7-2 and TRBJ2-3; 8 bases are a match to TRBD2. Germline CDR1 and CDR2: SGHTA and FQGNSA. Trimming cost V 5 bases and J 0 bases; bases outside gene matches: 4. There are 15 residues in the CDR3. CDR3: CASSKGLGSTDTQYF. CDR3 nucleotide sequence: TGTGCCAGCAGCAAGGGACTAGGGAGCACAGATACGCAGTATTTT.

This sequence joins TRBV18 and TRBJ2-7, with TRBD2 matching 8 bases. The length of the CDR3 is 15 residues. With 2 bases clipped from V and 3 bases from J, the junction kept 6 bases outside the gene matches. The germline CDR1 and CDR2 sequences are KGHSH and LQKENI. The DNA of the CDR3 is TGTGCCAGCTCACCAGAAGCGGGAGAAGGCTACGAGCAGTACTTC. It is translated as CASSPEAGEGYEQYF.

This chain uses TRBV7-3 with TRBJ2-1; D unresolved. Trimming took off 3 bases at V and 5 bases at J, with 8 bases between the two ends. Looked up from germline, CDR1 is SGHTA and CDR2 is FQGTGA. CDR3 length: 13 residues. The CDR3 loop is CASSFEPNNEQFF. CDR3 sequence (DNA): TGTGCCAGCAGCTTCGAACCGAACAATGAGCAGTTCTTC.

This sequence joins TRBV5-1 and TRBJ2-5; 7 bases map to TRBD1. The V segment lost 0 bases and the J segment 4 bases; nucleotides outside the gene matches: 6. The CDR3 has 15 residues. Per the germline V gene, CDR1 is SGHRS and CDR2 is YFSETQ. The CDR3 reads CASSLDVRGRETQYF. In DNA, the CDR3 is TGCGCCAGCAGCTTGGATGTCAGGGGGAGAGAGACCCAGTACTTC.

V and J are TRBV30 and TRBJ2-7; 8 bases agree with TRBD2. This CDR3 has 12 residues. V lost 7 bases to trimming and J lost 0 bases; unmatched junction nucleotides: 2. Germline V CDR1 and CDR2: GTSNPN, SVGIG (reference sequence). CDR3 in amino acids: CASLADSYEQYF. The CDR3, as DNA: TGTGCCTCACTAGCGGACTCCTACGAGCAGTACTTC.

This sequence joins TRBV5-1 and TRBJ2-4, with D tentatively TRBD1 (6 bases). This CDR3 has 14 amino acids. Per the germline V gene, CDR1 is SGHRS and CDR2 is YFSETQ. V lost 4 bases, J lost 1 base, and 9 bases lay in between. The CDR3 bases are TGCGCCAGCAGCCAGGACAGTGCCAAAAACATTCAGTACTTC. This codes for CASSQDSAKNIQYF.

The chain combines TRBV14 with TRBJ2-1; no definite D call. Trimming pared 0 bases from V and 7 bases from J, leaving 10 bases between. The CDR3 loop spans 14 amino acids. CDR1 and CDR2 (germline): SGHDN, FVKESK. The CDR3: CASSQDLGRNEQFF. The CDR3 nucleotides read TGTGCCAGCAGCCAAGATCTAGGCAGGAATGAGCAGTTCTTC.

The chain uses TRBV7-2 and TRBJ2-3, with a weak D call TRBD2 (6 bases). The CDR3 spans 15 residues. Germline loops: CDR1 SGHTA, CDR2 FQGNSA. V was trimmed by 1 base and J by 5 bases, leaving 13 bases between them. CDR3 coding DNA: TGTGCCAGCAGCTTAGTGGTCGGGACTTTAGATACGCAGTATTTT. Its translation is CASSLVVGTLDTQYF.

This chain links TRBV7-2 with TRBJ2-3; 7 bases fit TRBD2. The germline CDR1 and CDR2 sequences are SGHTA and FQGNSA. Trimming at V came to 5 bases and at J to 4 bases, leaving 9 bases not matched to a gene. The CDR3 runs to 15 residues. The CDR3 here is CASSPNGRGSDTQYF. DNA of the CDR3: TGTGCCAGCAGCCCCAATGGGCGGGGGTCAGATACGCAGTATTTT. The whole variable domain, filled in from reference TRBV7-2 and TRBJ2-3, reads GAGVSQSPSNKVTEKGKDVELRCDPISGHTALYWYRQSLGQGLEFLIYFQGNSAPDKSGLPSDRFSAERTGGSVSTLTIQRTQQEDSAVYLCASSPNGRGSDTQYFGPGTRLTVL.